The subject of this entry is one T cell receptor beta chain. The CDR3 extends over 14 amino acids. V shed 4 bases, J shed 6 bases, and the junction held 4 bases outside the gene matches. Germline V gene lookup returns CDR1 SGHTA and CDR2 FQGNSA. Authors' processing steps: Amplification with reference gene primers provided the estimates of nucleated cell counts. Generated by immunoSEQ multiplex PCR, the TCRdb table keeps only in-frame clones and is missing some. Clone size and the V and J calls come from that table; the DNA yielded D and trimming. The sample consists of under 300,000 clones, 75% to 90% of them appearing once. This sample stems from a study of blood T cell repertoires in COVID-19. Study context: In each case, the material was cDNA or gDNA derived from T cells, B-cell-depleted T cells, or PBMCs.

Sequencing was performed on peripheral blood. V and J are TRBV7-2 and TRBJ1-4, with TRBD1 matching 8 bases. The sequence was obtained from a man aged 25 to 40 who had recovered from COVID-19. The CDR3 spells CASSSTGAHEKLFF. The DNA of the CDR3 is TGTGCCAGCAGCTCGACAGGGGCACATGAAAAACTGTTTTTT.